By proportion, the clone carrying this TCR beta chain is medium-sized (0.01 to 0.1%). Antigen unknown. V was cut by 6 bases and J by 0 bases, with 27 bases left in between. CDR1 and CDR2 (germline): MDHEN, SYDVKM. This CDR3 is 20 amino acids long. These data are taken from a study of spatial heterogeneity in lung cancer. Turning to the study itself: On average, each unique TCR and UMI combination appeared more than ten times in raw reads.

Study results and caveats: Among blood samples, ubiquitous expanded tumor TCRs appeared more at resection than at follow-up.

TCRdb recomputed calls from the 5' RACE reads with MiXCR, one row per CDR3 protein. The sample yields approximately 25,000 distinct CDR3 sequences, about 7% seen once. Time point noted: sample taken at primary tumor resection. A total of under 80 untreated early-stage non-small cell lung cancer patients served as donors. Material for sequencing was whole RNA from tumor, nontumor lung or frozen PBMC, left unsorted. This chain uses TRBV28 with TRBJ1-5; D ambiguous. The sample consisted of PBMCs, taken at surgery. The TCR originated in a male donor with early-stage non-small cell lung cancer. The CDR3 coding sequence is TGTGCCAGCAGCCGTCTCCACAGAAAGACTTCCGACCGTAGCAATCAGCCCCAGCATTTT. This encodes CASSRLHRKTSDRSNQPQHF.